This T cell receptor beta chain originates from a study of shared clonotypes between healthy human individuals. Study-wide findings and caveats: Despite large depth, rarefaction showed incomplete sorted-subset sequencing.

This clone appeared once. Its target is not known. Germline V gives CDR1 MDHEN, CDR2 SYDVKM. This CDR3 comprises 15 residues. Trimming removed 1 base from V and 2 bases from J, with 11 bases in between. Here immunoSEQ multiplex PCR was the method, and the copy in TCRdb shows in-frame clones only, minus some. The repertoire holds over a million clones, with roughly 98.5% as singletons. This clonotype originated in a man between 25 and 39 years old in good health. Input material: naive CD4+ T cells sorted from blood. As to subset: CD45RA+ positively selected. V is TRBV28 and J is TRBJ1-2; TRBD1 is a possible D gene (5 bases). In DNA form, the CDR3 reads TGTGCCAGCAGTTTATTAGACAGAACAAACTATGGCTACACCTTC. Protein product: CASSLLDRTNYGYTF.